This T cell receptor (beta chain) was retrieved from a study of Ad26.COV2.S vaccination and SARS-CoV-2 variants. Overall study context: Recipients of Ad26.COV2.S got it intramuscularly, once or twice 56 days apart.

The CDR3 runs 15 residues. Germline V gene lookup returns CDR1 ENHRY and CDR2 SYGVKD. For this clone: Mismatch with germline at one junction end may stem from a read error.

Treatment meaning: roughly 20 received Ad26.COV2.S at low or high dose, single or two shots; about 5 received placebo; per-sample allocation not given. The samples were gathered on day 63 after the first injection of vaccine or placebo. Measured with immunoSEQ multiplex PCR; TCRdb has only the in-frame clones, and not every one. The sample includes 300,000 to 500,000 clones, approximately 91% of them seen just once. This chain uses TRBV10-3 with TRBJ2-5, with 8 bases matching TRBD1. The sequence derives from a person between 18 and 60 years old who received the Ad26.COV2.S COVID-19 vaccine or a placebo. Sequencing was performed on peripheral blood, taken in a trial of Ad26.COV2.S vaccine versus placebo. CDR3 DNA: TGTGCCATGAGTGAAGGGACAGGCGGGCAAGAGACCCAGTACTTC. Its translation: CAMSEGTGGQETQYF.